The 13 T cell receptor beta chains given below trace back to one sample, sequenced in a study of blood T cell repertoires in COVID-19. TCRdb's copy holds only in-frame clones and misses some; the assay was immunoSEQ multiplex PCR. The sample has more than 85,000 clones; approximately 87% are singletons. Sequenced: peripheral blood. The receptors stem from a woman aged 60-75 years with acute or convalescent COVID-19.

The rearrangement links TRBV12-3 or TRBV12-4 to TRBJ1-2; no firm D call. The length of the CDR3 is 12 residues. V gave up 2 bases and J gave up 7 bases, with 8 bases separating them. This chain's CDR3 is CASSLFGVGYTF. The CDR3 DNA reads TGTGCCAGCAGTTTATTCGGGGTTGGCTACACCTTC.

This sequence joins TRBV29-1 and TRBJ2-3; perhaps TRBD2 as D (6 bases). V dropped 6 bases and J dropped 3 bases, with 16 bases sitting between them. The V gene's germline CDR1 is SQVTM and CDR2 ANQGSEA. The CDR3 covers 14 residues. The CDR3 DNA reads as TGCAGCGTGACTAGAGGCACACAAACAGATACGCAGTATTTT. Translating gives CSVTRGTQTDTQYF.

The chain links TRBV28 to TRBJ2-6; a possible D gene is TRBD1 (5 bases). This CDR3 is built from 16 residues. The germline CDR1 and CDR2 sequences are MDHEN and SYDVKM. Trimming shortened V by 5 bases and J by 2 bases, and 13 bases separated the two germline ends. This chain's CDR3 is CASSAQGFPGANVLTF. DNA for the CDR3: TGTGCCAGCAGTGCCCAGGGTTTTCCTGGGGCCAACGTCCTGACTTTC.

The V call is TRBV5-1, the J call TRBJ2-5; 13 positions agree with TRBD2. The CDR3 extends over 16 amino acids. Germline V gene data show CDR1 as SGHRS and CDR2 as YFSETQ. Losses at the gene ends were 4 bases for V and 5 bases for J; bases not matched to a gene: 8. In nucleotides, the CDR3 is TGCGCCAGCAGCCTTGGGACTAGCGGGATCTACGAGACCCAGTACTTC. Translation gives CASSLGTSGIYETQYF.

The V call is TRBV7-9, the J call TRBJ1-2; tentative D call: TRBD1 (5 bases). There are 16 residues in the CDR3. Germline CDR1 reads SEHNR; CDR2 reads FQNEAQ (reference sequence). V was trimmed by 2 bases and J by 6 bases, leaving 19 bases between them. The CDR3 coding sequence is TGTGCCAGCAGCTTATTGGGGCTACCCCCCTCCGATGGCTACACCTTC. Protein sequence: CASSLLGLPPSDGYTF.

The chain carries TRBV3-1 (or the pseudogene TRBV3-2) and TRBJ2-7; D is perhaps TRBD2 (5 bases). V lost 1 base and J 6 bases, leaving 16 bases between the germline ends. Germline CDR1 reads LGHDT; CDR2 reads YNNKEL (reference sequence). The CDR3 is 15 residues long. Here the CDR3 reads CASSQGSGVGSEQYF. In DNA, the CDR3 is TGTGCCAGCAGCCAAGGCTCGGGTGTGGGGAGCGAGCAGTACTTC.

On this clone itself: At one boundary the junction diverges from the germline segment, which might be a read error. The rearrangement joins TRBV12-3 or TRBV12-4 to TRBJ1-3; 11 bases are shared with TRBD1. The CDR3 has 12 amino acids. CDR3 in amino acids: CASSYDWDRGAF. As DNA, the CDR3 is TGTGCCAGCAGTTATGATTGGGACAGGGGGGCTTTT.

This chain connects TRBV6-5 to TRBJ2-7, with TRBD1 as a possible D gene (5 bases). From germline, CDR1 is MNHEY and CDR2 SVGAGI. The CDR3 sequence is 14 residues long. V was shortened by 2 bases and J by 0 bases, with 8 bases between the two germline ends. The CDR3 sequence: CASSYQGSSYEQYF. The CDR3 DNA reads as TGTGCCAGCAGTTACCAGGGTAGCTCCTACGAGCAGTACTTC.

The chain carries TRBV28 and TRBJ1-3; 7 positions match TRBD1. CDR3 length equals 15 residues. The germline V gene encodes CDR1 MDHEN and CDR2 SYDVKM. The V and J ends lost 6 bases and 4 bases, in that order; junction bases with no gene match: 9. The CDR3 loop reads CASRRQGPRGNTIYF. In DNA form, the CDR3 reads TGTGCCAGCAGAAGACAGGGCCCGAGGGGAAACACCATATATTTT.

The genes are TRBV18 and TRBJ1-6; no firm D call. This CDR3 spans 15 amino acids. In germline, CDR1 is KGHSH, CDR2 LQKENI. With 2 bases removed from V and 0 bases from J, the gap between germline ends came to 5 bases. The CDR3 loop is CASSPESSYNSPLHF. The CDR3 DNA sequence: TGTGCCAGCTCACCAGAGAGCTCCTATAATTCACCCCTCCACTTT.

This chain connects TRBV28 to TRBJ1-5; 7 positions agree with TRBD1. CDR1 is MDHEN, CDR2 SYDVKM, per germline. The CDR3 spans 13 residues. V gave up 4 bases and J gave up 9 bases; unmatched junction bases: 6. The CDR3 coding sequence is TGTGCCAGCAGTTCGACAGGGCGGGGGCCCCAGCATTTT. It is translated as CASSSTGRGPQHF.

This sequence joins TRBV3-1 (or the pseudogene TRBV3-2) and TRBJ2-3; D is perhaps TRBD2 (5 bases). V was shortened by 4 bases and J by 6 bases, with 14 bases between the two germline ends. The CDR3 runs 14 residues. Per the germline V gene, CDR1 is LGHDT and CDR2 is YNNKEL (reference sequence). In DNA, the CDR3 is TGTGCCAGCAGCCCATACGAGGGATCCGATACGCAGTATTTT. As protein: CASSPYEGSDTQYF.

The gene calls are TRBV5-1 and TRBJ2-2; a possible D gene is TRBD2 (6 bases). Germline V gene data show CDR1 as SGHRS and CDR2 as YFSETQ. This CDR3 is built from 16 residues. The germline V and J ends were trimmed by 0 bases and 4 bases, with 13 bases remaining between them. The chain's CDR3 is CASSLEPAGVTGELFF. The CDR3 nucleotides are TGCGCCAGCAGCTTGGAACCAGCGGGTGTCACCGGGGAGCTGTTTTTT.